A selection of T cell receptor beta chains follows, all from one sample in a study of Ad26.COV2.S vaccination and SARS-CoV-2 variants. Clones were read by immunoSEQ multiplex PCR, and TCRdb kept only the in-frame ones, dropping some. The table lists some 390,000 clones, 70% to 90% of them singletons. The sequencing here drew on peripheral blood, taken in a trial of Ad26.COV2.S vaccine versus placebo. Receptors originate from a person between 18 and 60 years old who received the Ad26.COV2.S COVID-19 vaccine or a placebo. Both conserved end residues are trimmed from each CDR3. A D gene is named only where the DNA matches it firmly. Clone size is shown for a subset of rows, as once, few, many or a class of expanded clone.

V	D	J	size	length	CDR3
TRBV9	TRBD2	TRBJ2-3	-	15	ASSVDLGAGVLPTQY
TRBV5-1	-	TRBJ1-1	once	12	ASSSVGMATEAF
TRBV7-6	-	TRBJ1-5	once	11	ASSLYAGQPQH
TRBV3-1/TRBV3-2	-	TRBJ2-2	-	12	ASSQVGDTGELF
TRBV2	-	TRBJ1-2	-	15	ASSEARLGGQNYGYT
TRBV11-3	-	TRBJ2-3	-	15	ASSLSGWGWGTDTQY
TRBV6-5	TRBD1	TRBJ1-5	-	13	ASSLGQASNQPQH
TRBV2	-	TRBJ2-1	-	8	ASRSGEQF
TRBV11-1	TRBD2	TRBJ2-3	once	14	ASSLDLAGASDTQY
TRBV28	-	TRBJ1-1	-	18	ASSFQSSPFGKNLNTEAF
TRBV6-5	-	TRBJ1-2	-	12	ASSYSTSTGGYT
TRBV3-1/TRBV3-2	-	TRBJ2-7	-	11	ASSPFPTVPTA
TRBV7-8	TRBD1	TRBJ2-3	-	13	ASSEDRRSTDTQY
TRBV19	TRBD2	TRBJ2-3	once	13	ASGLTSGRADTQY
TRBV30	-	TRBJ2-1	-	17	AWSFRPPGPRGSYNEQF
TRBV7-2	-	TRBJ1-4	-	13	ASSSGPRLSEKLF
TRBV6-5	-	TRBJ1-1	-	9	ASKVAGEAF
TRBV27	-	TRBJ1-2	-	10	ASRARSYGYT
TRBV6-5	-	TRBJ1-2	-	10	ASLGILAGYT
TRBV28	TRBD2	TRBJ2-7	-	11	ASRRPGLGEQY
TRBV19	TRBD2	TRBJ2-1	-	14	ASSVLAGDSYNEQF
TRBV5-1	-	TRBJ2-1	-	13	ASSFTGSSYNEQF
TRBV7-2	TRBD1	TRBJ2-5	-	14	ASSLRGQGNQETQY
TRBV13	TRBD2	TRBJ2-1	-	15	ASSPSRLAGSYNEQF
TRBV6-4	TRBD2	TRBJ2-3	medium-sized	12	ASSDSREPDTQY
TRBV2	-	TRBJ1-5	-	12	ASNWGSGNQPQH
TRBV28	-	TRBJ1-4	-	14	ASSGPPGGLNEKLF
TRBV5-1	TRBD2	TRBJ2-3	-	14	ASSLTRAGGVDTQY
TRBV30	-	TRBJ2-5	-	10	AWERYQETQY
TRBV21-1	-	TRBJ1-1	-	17	ASSPLGSSPLNLNTEAF
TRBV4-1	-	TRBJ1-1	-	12	ASSQADRNTEAF
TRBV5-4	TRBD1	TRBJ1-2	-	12	ASSWDRSTYGYT